The sequence of this TCR beta chain was determined in a study of T cell responses to AZD1222 COVID-19 vaccine. The length of the CDR3 is 14 residues. V lost 4 bases and J 0 bases, leaving 10 bases between the germline ends. CDR1 MGHRA and CDR2 YSYEKL come from the germline V gene. Data came from immunoSEQ multiplex PCR; TCRdb stores just in-frame clones and leaves some out. The data hold 120,000 or so clones, with 70% to 90% observed a single time. The receptor's source is an adult in good health. The material sequenced was peripheral blood, taken on day 0 of AZD1222 vaccination. V gene TRBV4-1 combines with J gene TRBJ2-7, with a possible D match to TRBD1 (6 bases). The CDR3 region has the DNA TGCGCCAGCAGCCTCCGGGACACCTCCTACGAGCAGTACTTC. Amino acids: CASSLRDTSYEQYF.